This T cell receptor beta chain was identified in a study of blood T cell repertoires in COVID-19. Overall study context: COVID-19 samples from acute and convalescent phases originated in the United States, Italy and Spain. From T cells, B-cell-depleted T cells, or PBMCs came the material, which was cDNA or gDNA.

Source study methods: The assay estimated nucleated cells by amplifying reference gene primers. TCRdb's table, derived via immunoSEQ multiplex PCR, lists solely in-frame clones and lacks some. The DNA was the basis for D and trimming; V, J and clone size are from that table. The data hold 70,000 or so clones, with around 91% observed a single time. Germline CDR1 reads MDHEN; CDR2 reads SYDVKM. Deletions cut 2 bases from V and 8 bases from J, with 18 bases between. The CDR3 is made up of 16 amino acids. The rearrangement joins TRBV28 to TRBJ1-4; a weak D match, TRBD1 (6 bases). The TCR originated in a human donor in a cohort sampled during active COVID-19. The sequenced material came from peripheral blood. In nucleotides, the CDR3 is TGTGCCAGCAGTTTAGCAAGCAGGGGTTTTTCGGAAAAACTGTTTTTT. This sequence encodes CASSLASRGFSEKLFF.